A selection of T cell receptor beta chains follows, all from one sample in a study of OX40 agonist ivuxolimab in advanced cancers. The data were produced by immunoSEQ multiplex PCR, yet TCRdb's version contains in-frame clones alone and is incomplete. The sample holds roughly 80,000 clones, more than 75% seen once. The material sequenced was CD4+ or CD8+ T cells sorted from blood, taken in a trial of the OX40 agonist ivuxolimab. Every receptor here comes from an adult with an advanced solid tumor such as melanoma, head and neck, liver or kidney cancer. The CDR3 runs from the conserved cysteine through the conserved F or W. The D gene is left open where the match is weak. Some rows have no size entry. The others give once, few or many, or a class for an expanded clone.

clone_size | d_call | j_call | v_call | cdr3_nt | cdr3_aa
. | . | TRBJ2-6 | TRBV19 | TGTGCCAGTAGTATACCCGGACCTGGGGCCAACGTCCTGACTTTC | CASSIPGPGANVLTF
. | TRBD2 | TRBJ2-3 | TRBV15 | TGTGCCACCAGCTTGACTAGCGGACGCACAGATACGCAGTATTTT | CATSLTSGRTDTQYF
. | . | TRBJ2-1 | TRBV6-1 | TGTGCCAGCAGTTCCCGGGACCCACCTAATGAGCAGTTCTTC | CASSSRDPPNEQFF
. | TRBD1 | TRBJ1-6 | TRBV2 | TGTGCCAGCAGCGGACAGGTGATTAATTCACCCCTCCACTTT | CASSGQVINSPLHF
. | . | TRBJ2-5 | TRBV7-2 | TGTGCCAGCAGCACAGGTGGTGTTTCAGAGACCCAGTACTTC | CASSTGGVSETQYF
. | . | TRBJ1-6 | TRBV6-1 | TGTGCCAGCAGTGACCTGACAGGTTCACCCCTCCACTTT | CASSDLTGSPLHF
. | . | TRBJ1-5 | TRBV19 | TGTGCCAGTAGCGGCGGACGGGGGAGCAATCAGCCCCAGCATTTT | CASSGGRGSNQPQHF
. | TRBD2 | TRBJ2-7 | TRBV7-1 | TGTGCCAGCAGCACGGGAGGTTCCCCGGTATACGAGCAGTACTTC | CASSTGGSPVYEQYF
. | TRBD1 | TRBJ1-1 | TRBV9 | TGTGCCAGCGGCACCCGGGACAGGTCGAACACTGAAGCTTTCTTT | CASGTRDRSNTEAFF
. | TRBD2 | TRBJ2-7 | TRBV6-5 | TGTGCCAGCAGCCCGGGGAGGGGAAAGTACGAGCAGTACTTC | CASSPGRGKYEQYF
once | TRBD1 | TRBJ1-2 | TRBV13 | TGTGCCAGCAGCTACCATAGGTACGGACAGGGGTTGCGGGGTGTCGGCTACACCTTC | CASSYHRYGQGLRGVGYTF
. | . | TRBJ2-6 | TRBV5-4 | TGTGCCAGCGAAGACAGCCGAGGGGCCAACGTCCTGACTTTC | CASEDSRGANVLTF
. | TRBD2 | TRBJ2-1 | TRBV11-2 | TGTGCCAGCAGCTTAGGGATCCTAGCGGTATACAATGAGCAGTTCTTC | CASSLGILAVYNEQFF
. | . | TRBJ1-5 | TRBV21-1 | TGTGCCAGCAGCAATAATTTGGGGCCTGGCAATCAGCCCCAGCATTTT | CASSNNLGPGNQPQHF
. | . | TRBJ1-1 | TRBV10-3 | TGTGCCATCAGCGGAGACAGTTTTAAGCTTTTCTTT | CAISGDSFKLFF
. | TRBD2 | TRBJ2-7 | TRBV27 | TGTGCCAGCAGGTTAGCGGGGGGCCGCATCTACGAGCAGTACTTC | CASRLAGGRIYEQYF
. | . | TRBJ1-3 | TRBV19 | TGTGCCAGTAATAATGAACGCTTCTCTGGAAACACCATATATTTT | CASNNERFSGNTIYF
. | . | TRBJ1-5 | TRBV6-5 | TGTGCCAGCAGTTACAGCAGGTCTTCCAATCAGCCCCAGCATTTT | CASSYSRSSNQPQHF